Described below is a single TCR beta chain sequence and its context. The target antigen is unknown. The data derive from a study of cytomegalovirus exposure and HLA in healthy donors. PCR primers comprised 60 Vbeta and 13 Jbeta primers. In the original analysis: An analysis that came later counted roughly 87 million unique TCR beta chains, 9 million to 12 million shared. Produced via immunoSEQ multiplex PCR; TCRdb's table is partial and in-frame only. V and J calls and clone size are those listed in that table; D and trimming were worked out from the DNA. The sample lists under 110,000 clones; approximately 82% were seen once. General study findings and limits: A later analysis showed that HLA-associated TCR beta chains had undergone more clonal expansion than equally common others.

The sequencing sample was made of PBMCs. This receptor was taken from a middle-aged man in good health and CMV-seronegative.

The CDR3 coding sequence is TGCGCCAGCAGCCAGGATGGACAGGGAGGGTACTACGAGCAGTACTTC. This gives the protein CASSQDGQGGYYEQYF. The genes are TRBV4-1 and TRBJ2-7; a weak D match, TRBD1 (8 bases). Trimming stripped 3 bases from V and 3 bases from J, with 18 bases between. This CDR3 is 16 amino acids long. Germline V CDR1 and CDR2: MGHRA, YSYEKL.